The 25 T cell receptor beta chains in this list originate from one sample, sequenced in a study of cytomegalovirus exposure and HLA in healthy donors. PCR used 60 Vbeta primers and 13 Jbeta primers. TCRdb's table, derived via immunoSEQ multiplex PCR, lists solely in-frame clones and lacks some. The sample includes 160,000 or so clones, over 65% of them seen just once. The sample consisted of PBMCs. The receptor set was obtained from a man in his late teens or twenties in good health and CMV-seropositive.

The J gene is TRBJ1-2, the V gene TRBV4-1; 10 bases agree with TRBD1. The junction had 12 bases not matched to a gene; V was cut back by 3 bases and J by 5 bases. Germline V lookup: CDR1 MGHRA, CDR2 YSYEKL. The CDR3 consists of 17 residues. The CDR3 sequence is CASSHPGQGIERYGYTF. In DNA form, the CDR3 reads TGCGCCAGCAGCCATCCGGGACAGGGGATTGAGAGGTATGGCTACACCTTC.

J is TRBJ1-1 and V is TRBV28; a possible D gene is TRBD1 (6 bases). The germline V gene has CDR1 MDHEN and CDR2 SYDVKM. With 4 bases removed from V and 3 bases from J, the gap between germline ends came to 6 bases. The CDR3 has 12 residues. This CDR3 reads CASSSGDTEAFF. The CDR3 bases are TGTGCCAGCAGTTCAGGGGACACTGAAGCTTTCTTT. The complete variable domain, with remaining parts taken from reference TRBV28 and TRBJ1-1, reads DVKVTQSSRYLVKRTGEKVFLECVQDMDHENMFWYRQDPGLGLRLIYFSYDVKMKEKGDIPEGYSVSREKKERFSLILESASTNQTSMYLCASSSGDTEAFFGQGTRLTVV.

This chain joins TRBV20-1 and TRBJ2-5; D gene ambiguous. The CDR3 loop spans 11 amino acids. V was trimmed by 5 bases and J by 4 bases, leaving 8 bases between them. The germline CDR1 and CDR2 sequences are DFQATT and SNEGSKA (reference sequence). The CDR3 reads CSAPTSETQYF. The CDR3 nucleotides read TGCAGTGCTCCAACATCAGAGACCCAGTACTTC.

V is TRBV28 and J is TRBJ2-2; tentatively, D is TRBD1 (6 bases). The CDR3 has 16 residues. CDR1 and CDR2 from the germline V gene are MDHEN and SYDVKM. The germline V and J ends were trimmed by 5 bases and 0 bases, with 13 bases remaining between them. In DNA, the CDR3 is TGTGCCAGCAGTGACTACAGGGCGACGAACACCGGGGAGCTGTTTTTT. Translated: CASSDYRATNTGELFF.

This chain links TRBV7-2 with TRBJ2-2; TRBD2 is a possible D gene (6 bases). The CDR3 consists of 14 residues. V shed 6 bases and J shed 4 bases, with 12 bases lying between them. Per the germline V gene, CDR1 is SGHTA and CDR2 is FQGNSA. CDR3 coding DNA: TGTGCCAGCAGGCAGACTAGTACCACCGGGGAGCTGTTTTTT. The encoded protein is CASRQTSTTGELFF. Full variable domain (missing parts from reference TRBV7-2 and TRBJ2-2): GAGVSQSPSNKVTEKGKDVELRCDPISGHTALYWYRQSLGQGLEFLIYFQGNSAPDKSGLPSDRFSAERTGGSVSTLTIQRTQQEDSAVYLCASRQTSTTGELFFGEGSRLTVL.

The CDR3 DNA is TGCAGCGTTTTCAAAGCGTCCCATGAGCAGTTCTTC. Translation gives CSVFKASHEQFF. V is TRBV29-1 and J is TRBJ2-1; D is unresolved. The CDR3 is 12 residues long. In germline, CDR1 is SQVTM, CDR2 ANQGSEA. The ends were cut back, 5 bases at V and 8 bases at J, with 13 bases in the middle.

The CDR3 here is CASSLGTGLGTEAFF. CDR3 in DNA: TGTGCCAGCAGCTTGGGGACAGGGTTGGGCACTGAAGCTTTCTTT. The chain has TRBV5-4 and TRBJ1-1, with TRBD1 matching 8 bases. CDR1 and CDR2 (germline): SGHNT, YYREEE (reference sequence). V trimming: 0 bases; J trimming: 4 bases; junction bases outside the gene matches: 5. This CDR3 region has 15 residues.

The chain carries TRBV28 and TRBJ2-5; TRBD1 matches 9 bases. CDR3 length: 15 amino acids. CDR1 and CDR2 (germline): MDHEN, SYDVKM. After removal of 6 bases from V and 5 bases from J, the junction contained 10 bases not matched to a gene. CDR3 sequence reads: CASRRGQGRSETQYF. DNA of the CDR3: TGTGCCAGCAGACGGGGACAGGGAAGATCGGAGACCCAGTACTTC. Combining the CDR3 with reference TRBV28 and TRBJ2-5 gives the whole variable domain DVKVTQSSRYLVKRTGEKVFLECVQDMDHENMFWYRQDPGLGLRLIYFSYDVKMKEKGDIPEGYSVSREKKERFSLILESASTNQTSMYLCASRRGQGRSETQYFGPGTRLLVL.

The chain combines TRBV7-2 with TRBJ2-7; weak D call: TRBD2 (7 bases). CDR3 length equals 17 residues. Trimming cost V 5 bases and J 2 bases, with 22 bases left between them. Germline V gene sequence: CDR1 SGHTA, CDR2 FQGNSA. The CDR3 DNA reads as TGTGCCAGCAGCCCCGGCAGGGGTGCGGGGGTCCCCTACGAGCAGTACGTC. Its protein is CASSPGRGAGVPYEQYV.

This clone has more than one count but fewer than ten. This chain joins TRBV5-6 and TRBJ2-7, with 8 bases fitting TRBD1. The length of the CDR3 is 14 residues. CDR1 is SGHDT, CDR2 YYEEEE, per germline. V shed 4 bases and J 1 base; nucleotides not matched to a gene: 4. In DNA, the CDR3 is TGTGCCAGCAGCCACCGACAGGGGTCCTACGAGCAGTACGTC. As protein: CASSHRQGSYEQYV.

This clone was observed a handful of times. This chain joins TRBV5-1 and TRBJ2-5, with 9 bases aligning to TRBD2. The CDR3 is 16 amino acids. In germline, CDR1 is SGHRS, CDR2 YFSETQ. The junction had 7 bases not matched to a gene; V was cut back by 0 bases and J by 4 bases. CDR3: CASSLAGRGGLETQYF. The CDR3 DNA follows: TGCGCCAGCAGCTTGGCGGGGCGGGGGGGCCTAGAGACCCAGTACTTC.

This clone was seen just once. The gene calls are TRBV19 and TRBJ1-4, with D possibly matching TRBD1 (5 bases). With 10 bases removed from V and 7 bases from J, the gap between germline ends came to 16 bases. The CDR3 length is 13 residues. Germline lookup yields CDR1 LNHDA and CDR2 SQIVND (reference sequence). The CDR3 sequence is CATSNQGGEKLFF. In nucleotides, the CDR3 is TGTGCCACTTCGAATCAGGGAGGTGAAAAACTGTTTTTT.

This clone was seen once. The gene calls are TRBV5-6 and TRBJ1-1; 12 bases fit TRBD1. This CDR3 spans 16 amino acids. The germline V gene encodes CDR1 SGHDT and CDR2 YYEEEE. With V trimmed by 4 bases and J by 5 bases, 9 bases remained unmatched. The DNA of the CDR3 is TGTGCCAGCAGCCGAGGGACAGGGGGCGGATGGACTGAAGCTTTCTTT. Translating it yields CASSRGTGGGWTEAFF.

This clone was counted a few times. The chain combines TRBV2 with TRBJ1-1; D is perhaps TRBD1 (6 bases). Germline V gene data show CDR1 as SNHLY and CDR2 as FYNNEI. The ends were cut back, 4 bases at V and 3 bases at J, with 15 bases in the middle. This CDR3 has 15 residues. The CDR3 region has the DNA TGTGCCAGCAGTGGGGAGGGGGGTTCGTACACTGAAGCTTTCTTT. Amino acids: CASSGEGGSYTEAFF.

V usage is TRBV7-2 and J usage is TRBJ2-5; TRBD2 aligns across 7 bases. Trimming cost V 5 bases and J 1 base; bases outside gene matches: 10. The CDR3 is 16 residues long. The V gene's germline CDR1 is SGHTA and CDR2 FQGNSA. The CDR3 nucleotides read TGTGCCAGCAGCCCGAGCGGGCGGGGGATCCAAGAGACCCAGTACTTC. Its translation: CASSPSGRGIQETQYF.

This clone turned up a few times. The rearrangement links TRBV30 to TRBJ1-1; 7 bases are a match to TRBD1. The V gene end was trimmed by 1 base and the J gene end by 5 bases; junction bases not matched to a gene: 10. CDR1 is GTSNPN and CDR2 is SVGIG in the germline V gene (reference sequence). This CDR3 region has 15 residues. The CDR3 sequence is CAWSDMTGRMTEAFF. The DNA for the CDR3 is TGTGCCTGGAGTGACATGACAGGGCGAATGACTGAAGCTTTCTTT.

The chain carries TRBV30 and TRBJ2-7; TRBD1 agrees at 9 bases. This CDR3 is 15 amino acids long. The junction had 15 bases not matched to a gene; V was cut back by 5 bases and J by 7 bases. The germline CDR1 and CDR2 sequences are GTSNPN and SVGIG (reference sequence). CDR3 region: CAWDRAGQGFGEQYV. The CDR3 bases are TGTGCCTGGGATCGCGCGGGACAGGGATTCGGGGAGCAGTACGTC.

The V and J genes are TRBV5-1 and TRBJ2-7; TRBD1 matches 7 bases. The germline V gene has CDR1 SGHRS and CDR2 YFSETQ. This CDR3 contains 14 residues. Trimming at V came to 0 bases and at J to 5 bases, leaving 5 bases not matched to a gene. The CDR3 here is CASSLEGTANEQYV. CDR3 in DNA: TGCGCCAGCAGCTTGGAAGGGACAGCCAACGAGCAGTACGTC.

The chain uses TRBV6-5 and TRBJ2-3; 10 bases are a match to TRBD2. The CDR3 runs 16 residues. Looked up from germline, CDR1 is MNHEY and CDR2 is SVGAGI. V was pared by 2 bases and J by 6 bases, with 8 bases of the junction left unmatched. The CDR3 reads CASSYRASGSRDTQYF. Here the CDR3 DNA reads TGTGCCAGCAGTTACCGGGCTAGCGGGAGCAGGGATACGCAGTATTTT.

This clone was detected only a few times. This rearrangement joins TRBV5-1 to TRBJ2-5, with D perhaps TRBD1 (7 bases). Per germline, CDR1 SGHRS and CDR2 YFSETQ. With 0 bases removed from V and 1 base from J, the gap between germline ends came to 16 bases. The CDR3 sequence is 17 residues long. CDR3 sequence reads: CASSLGQGGSIQETQYF. Here the CDR3 DNA reads TGCGCCAGCAGCTTGGGACAGGGAGGCTCTATCCAAGAGACCCAGTACTTC.

Only a few counts were recorded for this clone. This sequence joins TRBV13 and TRBJ1-2, with 9 bases that match TRBD1. V shed 6 bases, J shed 6 bases, and the junction held 8 bases outside the gene matches. The germline CDR1 and CDR2 sequences are PRHDT and FYEKMQ (reference sequence). There are 14 residues in the CDR3. This CDR3 reads CASSSGQGVNGYTF. CDR3 DNA: TGTGCCAGCAGTTCGGGACAGGGTGTTAATGGCTACACCTTC.

Only a few counts were recorded for this clone. The chain combines TRBV2 with TRBJ2-1; D gene uncertain. The germline V gene encodes CDR1 SNHLY and CDR2 FYNNEI. This CDR3 comprises 14 residues. The V end lost 5 bases, the J end lost 5 bases, and 13 bases lay between the germline ends. The CDR3 loop reads CASSPEAYNNEQFF. The CDR3 bases are TGTGCCAGCAGTCCGGAAGCGTATAACAATGAGCAGTTCTTC.

The V call is TRBV7-2, the J call TRBJ1-5; the D gene is possibly TRBD1 (6 bases). The CDR3 length is 16 residues. V dropped 0 bases and J dropped 3 bases, with 12 bases sitting between them. Germline V CDR1 and CDR2: SGHTA, FQGNSA. CDR3 nucleotide sequence: TGTGCCAGCAGCTTAGCCCCCGACAGGTACAATCAGCCCCAGCATTTT. It encodes CASSLAPDRYNQPQHF.

The chain uses TRBV27 and TRBJ2-4; 7 bases map to TRBD1. The CDR3 has 15 amino acids. The ends lost 5 bases at V and 0 bases at J; junction bases unmatched: 4. CDR1 and CDR2 (germline): MNHEY, SMNVEV (reference sequence). The CDR3 sequence is CASSRDSLAKNIQYF. The CDR3 nucleotides read TGTGCCAGCAGTAGGGACAGCCTAGCCAAAAACATTCAGTACTTC.

A few counts support this clone. The gene calls are TRBV27 and TRBJ1-4, with TRBD1 as a possible D gene (5 bases). V was shortened by 5 bases and J by 4 bases, with 11 bases between the two germline ends. Looked up from germline, CDR1 is MNHEY and CDR2 is SMNVEV (reference sequence). The CDR3 length is 14 residues. This CDR3 is CASSAWGLNEKLFF. As DNA, the CDR3 is TGTGCCAGCAGTGCTTGGGGCCTTAATGAAAAACTGTTTTTT.